The rows below give T cell receptor beta chains drawn from one sample of a study of control samples from healthy donors and cancer patients. TCRdb keeps only in-frame clones here, not all; method: immunoSEQ multiplex PCR. The sample has under 150,000 clones, around 90% seen once. Sequences were obtained from blood. The source of these receptors is a young man in good health. CDR3s include the opening cysteine and the closing phenylalanine or tryptophan. D genes are given only for firm matches. Size is omitted from some rows. Given values are once, few, many or a class for expanded clones.

d_call: TRBD2; clone_size: .; v_call: TRBV24-1; j_call: TRBJ2-7; cdr3_nt: TGTGCCACCAGTGATCCGCAGGGAGGGTCCTACGAGCAGTACTTC; cdr3_aa: CATSDPQGGSYEQYF
d_call: .; clone_size: .; v_call: TRBV19; j_call: TRBJ2-7; cdr3_nt: TGTGCCAGTAGTATGGGGAGTCAGCAGTACTTC; cdr3_aa: CASSMGSQQYF
d_call: .; clone_size: .; v_call: TRBV14; j_call: TRBJ2-7; cdr3_nt: TGTGCCAGCAGCCAAGATCAAGGGGACAACGAGCAGTACTTC; cdr3_aa: CASSQDQGDNEQYF
d_call: .; clone_size: .; v_call: TRBV5-1; j_call: TRBJ2-7; cdr3_nt: TGCGCCAGCAGCTTGTCCGGGCTTACCTACGAGCAGTACTTC; cdr3_aa: CASSLSGLTYEQYF
d_call: TRBD1; clone_size: .; v_call: TRBV19; j_call: TRBJ1-5; cdr3_nt: TGTGCCAGTAGTATCGAAACAGGGGTCAATCAGCCCCAGCATTTT; cdr3_aa: CASSIETGVNQPQHF
d_call: .; clone_size: .; v_call: TRBV4-3; j_call: TRBJ2-1; cdr3_nt: TGCGCCAGCAGCCAAGAGTTGACGGCCTACAATGAGCAGTTCTTC; cdr3_aa: CASSQELTAYNEQFF
d_call: TRBD2; clone_size: .; v_call: TRBV6-2/TRBV6-3; j_call: TRBJ2-2; cdr3_nt: TGTGCCAGCAGTCGCCCCGGGACTAGCGGGGGCCACAACACCGGGGAGCTGTTTTTT; cdr3_aa: CASSRPGTSGGHNTGELFF
d_call: TRBD1; clone_size: .; v_call: TRBV30; j_call: TRBJ1-1; cdr3_nt: TGTGCCTGTGATTTCCGGACCGGGGGGACAGCGAACACTGAAGCTTTCTTT; cdr3_aa: CACDFRTGGTANTEAFF
d_call: .; clone_size: .; v_call: TRBV4-3; j_call: TRBJ1-4; cdr3_nt: TGCGCCAGCAGCCCCGGGGGGGGGACTAATGAAAAACTGTTTTTT; cdr3_aa: CASSPGGGTNEKLFF
d_call: .; clone_size: once; v_call: TRBV20-1; j_call: TRBJ2-7; cdr3_nt: TGCAGTGCTAGTAGAGGGGGAGCCCCTTACTACGAGCAGTACTTC; cdr3_aa: CSASRGGAPYYEQYF
d_call: .; clone_size: .; v_call: TRBV19; j_call: TRBJ2-3; cdr3_nt: TGTGCCAGTAGTTACGGCGGGAGCACAGATACGCAGTATTTT; cdr3_aa: CASSYGGSTDTQYF
d_call: .; clone_size: .; v_call: TRBV12-3/TRBV12-4; j_call: TRBJ1-1; cdr3_nt: TGTGCCAGCAGCCGCGGGAACACTGAAGCTTTCTTT; cdr3_aa: CASSRGNTEAFF
d_call: .; clone_size: many; v_call: TRBV7-8; j_call: TRBJ2-7; cdr3_nt: TGTGCCAGCAGCGAAAGAGGGACACGCCATGCTTGGCGGGACTCCTACGAGCAGTACTTC; cdr3_aa: CASSERGTRHAWRDSYEQYF
d_call: .; clone_size: .; v_call: TRBV9; j_call: TRBJ2-3; cdr3_nt: TGTGCCAGCAGCGTAGGGTCGCAAGATACGCAGTATTTT; cdr3_aa: CASSVGSQDTQYF
d_call: TRBD2; clone_size: .; v_call: TRBV9; j_call: TRBJ2-1; cdr3_nt: TGTGCCAGCAGCGGTAGCGGGGGTTACAATGAGCAGTTCTTC; cdr3_aa: CASSGSGGYNEQFF
d_call: .; clone_size: .; v_call: TRBV11-3; j_call: TRBJ2-1; cdr3_nt: TGTGCCAGCAGCTTAGAAAACAATGAGCAGTTCTTC; cdr3_aa: CASSLENNEQFF
d_call: TRBD1; clone_size: .; v_call: TRBV24-1; j_call: TRBJ1-1; cdr3_nt: TGTGCCACCAGTGACGCAGGGGGCGCGAACACTGAAGCTTTCTTT; cdr3_aa: CATSDAGGANTEAFF
d_call: .; clone_size: .; v_call: TRBV11-3; j_call: TRBJ2-1; cdr3_nt: TGTGCCAGCAGCTTGCGAGGTTTGGCTAACGGTGGGAATGAGCAGTTCTTC; cdr3_aa: CASSLRGLANGGNEQFF
d_call: TRBD2; clone_size: .; v_call: TRBV27; j_call: TRBJ2-7; cdr3_nt: TGTGCCAGCAGTCCCCAAGCGGGACTCTGGGAGCAGTACTTC; cdr3_aa: CASSPQAGLWEQYF
d_call: TRBD1; clone_size: .; v_call: TRBV4-3; j_call: TRBJ1-4; cdr3_nt: TGCGCCAGCAGCCAAGAACCGGGACAGGCTAATGAAAAACTGTTTTTT; cdr3_aa: CASSQEPGQANEKLFF
d_call: TRBD2; clone_size: once; v_call: TRBV7-2; j_call: TRBJ2-7; cdr3_nt: TGTGCCAGCAGCTTAGCAGCTAGCGGGGACTACGAGCAGTACTTC; cdr3_aa: CASSLAASGDYEQYF
d_call: TRBD1; clone_size: once; v_call: TRBV19; j_call: TRBJ2-7; cdr3_nt: TGTGCCAGTAGTATAGAAAGACAGGGGAAGCAGTACTTC; cdr3_aa: CASSIERQGKQYF
d_call: .; clone_size: .; v_call: TRBV14; j_call: TRBJ2-2; cdr3_nt: TGTGCCAGCAGCCAAGTCCTTCGTGCACAGACTCCCACCGGGGAGCTGTTTTTT; cdr3_aa: CASSQVLRAQTPTGELFF
d_call: .; clone_size: .; v_call: TRBV12-3/TRBV12-4; j_call: TRBJ2-1; cdr3_nt: TGTGCCAGCAGTTTCGTGCGGAATGAGCAGTTCTTC; cdr3_aa: CASSFVRNEQFF
d_call: .; clone_size: .; v_call: TRBV19; j_call: TRBJ2-3; cdr3_nt: TGTGCCAGTAGTGCGGCGCTAAGGCAGACTAACTTGGATACGCAGTATTTT; cdr3_aa: CASSAALRQTNLDTQYF
d_call: .; clone_size: once; v_call: TRBV6-6; j_call: TRBJ2-3; cdr3_nt: TGTGCCAGCCGCCCGGGTGGGCAGGCCCTCACAGATACGCAGTATTTT; cdr3_aa: CASRPGGQALTDTQYF
d_call: .; clone_size: few; v_call: TRBV20-1; j_call: TRBJ1-5; cdr3_nt: TGCAGTGCTAGTAACAGCGATCAGCCCCAGCATTTT; cdr3_aa: CSASNSDQPQHF
d_call: TRBD1; clone_size: .; v_call: TRBV18; j_call: TRBJ2-7; cdr3_nt: TGTGCCAGCTCACCTTTGACAGGGGCTCTCTACGAGCAGTACTTC; cdr3_aa: CASSPLTGALYEQYF
d_call: .; clone_size: .; v_call: TRBV4-1; j_call: TRBJ2-1; cdr3_nt: TGCGCCAGCAGCCAAGAACGGGGGTATGAGCAGTTCTTC; cdr3_aa: CASSQERGYEQFF
d_call: .; clone_size: .; v_call: TRBV28; j_call: TRBJ2-3; cdr3_nt: TGTGCCAGCAGTTTGACGACAGATACGCAGTATTTT; cdr3_aa: CASSLTTDTQYF
d_call: .; clone_size: .; v_call: TRBV9; j_call: TRBJ2-3; cdr3_nt: TGTGCCAGCAGCGTATCAGGGGGAGGAGGAGCCACAGATACGCAGTATTTT; cdr3_aa: CASSVSGGGGATDTQYF
d_call: .; clone_size: .; v_call: TRBV7-2; j_call: TRBJ2-1; cdr3_nt: TGTGCCAGCAGGGATGCCGGGTCCCCCCGTTACAATGAGCAGTTCTTC; cdr3_aa: CASRDAGSPRYNEQFF
d_call: TRBD1; clone_size: once; v_call: TRBV14; j_call: TRBJ1-1; cdr3_nt: TGTGCCAGCAGCGCCTTAGGACAGGCCACTGAAGCTTTCTTT; cdr3_aa: CASSALGQATEAFF
d_call: TRBD1; clone_size: once; v_call: TRBV5-6; j_call: TRBJ2-1; cdr3_nt: TGTGCCAGCAGCCCTGAGACAGGGTGGGGTAGAGGCCTCCTCTTC; cdr3_aa: CASSPETGWGRGLLF
d_call: .; clone_size: .; v_call: TRBV6-1; j_call: TRBJ2-6; cdr3_nt: TGTGCCAGCAGTGAAGTCGTGGTCACCAGCTCTGGGGCCAACGTCCTGACTTTC; cdr3_aa: CASSEVVVTSSGANVLTF
d_call: .; clone_size: few; v_call: TRBV7-2; j_call: TRBJ2-1; cdr3_nt: TGTGCCAGCAGCCTAGACAATGAGCAGTTCTTC; cdr3_aa: CASSLDNEQFF
d_call: .; clone_size: .; v_call: TRBV27; j_call: TRBJ1-1; cdr3_nt: TGTGCCAGCAGTTTAACACACATGAACACTGAAGCTTTCTTT; cdr3_aa: CASSLTHMNTEAFF
d_call: .; clone_size: .; v_call: TRBV7-2; j_call: TRBJ2-7; cdr3_nt: TGTGCCAGCAGCCCCAATAGGTACGAGCAGTACTTC; cdr3_aa: CASSPNRYEQYF
d_call: .; clone_size: .; v_call: TRBV4-3; j_call: TRBJ2-1; cdr3_nt: TGCGCCAGCAGCCAGAGGGGGGGACATGAGCAGTTCTTC; cdr3_aa: CASSQRGGHEQFF